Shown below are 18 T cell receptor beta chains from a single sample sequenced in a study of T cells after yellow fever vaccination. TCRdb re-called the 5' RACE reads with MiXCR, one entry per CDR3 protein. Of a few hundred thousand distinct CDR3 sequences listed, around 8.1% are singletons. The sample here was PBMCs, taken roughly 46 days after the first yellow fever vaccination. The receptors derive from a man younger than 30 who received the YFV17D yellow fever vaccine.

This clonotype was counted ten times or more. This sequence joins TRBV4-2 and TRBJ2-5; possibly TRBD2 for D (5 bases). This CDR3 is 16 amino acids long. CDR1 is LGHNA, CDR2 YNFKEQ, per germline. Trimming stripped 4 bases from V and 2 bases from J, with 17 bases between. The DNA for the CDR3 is TGTGCCAGCAGCCGATCCAGCGGAATCTTACAAGAGACCCAGTACTTC. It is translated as CASSRSSGILQETQYF.

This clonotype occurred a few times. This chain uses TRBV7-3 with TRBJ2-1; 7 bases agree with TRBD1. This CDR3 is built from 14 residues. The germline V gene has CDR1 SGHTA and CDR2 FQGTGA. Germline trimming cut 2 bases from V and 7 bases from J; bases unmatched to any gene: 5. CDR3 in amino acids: CASSLPNRGNEQFF. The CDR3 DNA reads TGTGCCAGCAGCTTACCTAACAGGGGAAATGAGCAGTTCTTC. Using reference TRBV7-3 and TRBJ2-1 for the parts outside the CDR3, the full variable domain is GAGVSQTPSNKVTEKGKYVELRCDPISGHTALYWYRQSLGQGPEFLIYFQGTGAADDSGLPNDRFFAVRPEGSVSTLKIQRTERGDSAVYLCASSLPNRGNEQFFGPGTRLTVL.

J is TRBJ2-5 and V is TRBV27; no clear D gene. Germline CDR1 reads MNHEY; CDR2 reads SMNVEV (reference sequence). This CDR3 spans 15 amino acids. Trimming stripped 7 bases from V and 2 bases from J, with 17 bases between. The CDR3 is CASMRRPVQQETQYF. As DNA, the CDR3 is TGTGCCAGCATGAGAAGACCAGTACAACAAGAGACCCAGTACTTC.

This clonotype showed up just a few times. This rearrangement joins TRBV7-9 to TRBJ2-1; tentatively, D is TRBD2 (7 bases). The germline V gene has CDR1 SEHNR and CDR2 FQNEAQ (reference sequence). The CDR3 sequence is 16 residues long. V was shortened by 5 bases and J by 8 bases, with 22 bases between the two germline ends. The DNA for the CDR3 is TGTGCCAGCAGCACCCCCTCGGGGGGCGCCCCCTATGAGCAGTTCTTC. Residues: CASSTPSGGAPYEQFF.

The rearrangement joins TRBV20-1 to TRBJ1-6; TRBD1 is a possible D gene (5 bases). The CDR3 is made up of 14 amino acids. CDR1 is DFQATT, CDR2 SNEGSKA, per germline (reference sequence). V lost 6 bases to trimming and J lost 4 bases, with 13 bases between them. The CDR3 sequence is CSAATEIYNSPLHF. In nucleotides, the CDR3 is TGCAGTGCCGCGACAGAGATATATAATTCACCCCTCCACTTT.

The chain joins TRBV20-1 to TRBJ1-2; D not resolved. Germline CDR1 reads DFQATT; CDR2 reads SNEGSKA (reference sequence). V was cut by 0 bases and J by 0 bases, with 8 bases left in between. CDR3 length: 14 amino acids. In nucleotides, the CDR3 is TGCAGTGCTAGAGACGACACCTCTAACTATGGCTACACCTTC. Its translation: CSARDDTSNYGYTF.

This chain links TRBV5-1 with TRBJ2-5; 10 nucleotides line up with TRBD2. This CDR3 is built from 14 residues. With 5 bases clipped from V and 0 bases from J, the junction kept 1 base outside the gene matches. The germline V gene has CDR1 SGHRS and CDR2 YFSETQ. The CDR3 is CASRSGGDQETQYF. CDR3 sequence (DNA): TGCGCCAGCAGGAGCGGGGGGGACCAAGAGACCCAGTACTTC.

CDR3 residues: CASSQEILAGGYEQFF. CDR3 DNA sequence: TGCGCCAGCAGCCAAGAAATACTAGCGGGGGGGTATGAGCAGTTCTTC. The chain links TRBV4-1 to TRBJ2-1; 13 positions match TRBD2. The CDR3 length is 16 residues. CDR1 MGHRA and CDR2 YSYEKL come from the germline V gene. The V segment lost 0 bases and the J segment 8 bases; nucleotides outside the gene matches: 4.

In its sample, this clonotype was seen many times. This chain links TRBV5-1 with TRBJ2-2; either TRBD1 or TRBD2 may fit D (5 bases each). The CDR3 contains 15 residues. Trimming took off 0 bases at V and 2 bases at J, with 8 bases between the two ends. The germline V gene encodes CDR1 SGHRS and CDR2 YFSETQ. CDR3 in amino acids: CASSLEGTNTGELFF. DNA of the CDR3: TGCGCCAGCAGCTTGGAGGGGACCAACACCGGGGAGCTGTTTTTT.

Here the CDR3 DNA reads TGCGCCAGCAGCTTGCCAGGGGATGGCTACACCTTC. It codes for CASSLPGDGYTF. This chain uses TRBV5-1 with TRBJ1-2; TRBD1 might be the D (6 bases). V lost 1 base, J lost 6 bases, and 7 bases lay in between. The CDR3 runs 12 residues. The germline V gene encodes CDR1 SGHRS and CDR2 YFSETQ.

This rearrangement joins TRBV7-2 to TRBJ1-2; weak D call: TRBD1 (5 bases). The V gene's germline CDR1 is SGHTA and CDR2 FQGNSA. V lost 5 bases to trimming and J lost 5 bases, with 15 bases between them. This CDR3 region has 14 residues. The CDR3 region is CASSPEGRGYGYTF. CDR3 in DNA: TGTGCCAGCAGCCCAGAGGGGAGAGGGTATGGCTACACCTTC. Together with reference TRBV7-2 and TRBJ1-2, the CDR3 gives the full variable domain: GAGVSQSPSNKVTEKGKDVELRCDPISGHTALYWYRQSLGQGLEFLIYFQGNSAPDKSGLPSDRFSAERTGGSVSTLTIQRTQQEDSAVYLCASSPEGRGYGYTFGSGTRLTVV.

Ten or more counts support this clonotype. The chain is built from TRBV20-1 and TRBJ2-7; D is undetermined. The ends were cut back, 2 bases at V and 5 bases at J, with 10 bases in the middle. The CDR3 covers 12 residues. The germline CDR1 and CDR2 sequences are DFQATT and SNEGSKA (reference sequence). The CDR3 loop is CSARSHANEQYF. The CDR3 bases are TGCAGTGCTAGATCCCACGCGAACGAGCAGTACTTC.

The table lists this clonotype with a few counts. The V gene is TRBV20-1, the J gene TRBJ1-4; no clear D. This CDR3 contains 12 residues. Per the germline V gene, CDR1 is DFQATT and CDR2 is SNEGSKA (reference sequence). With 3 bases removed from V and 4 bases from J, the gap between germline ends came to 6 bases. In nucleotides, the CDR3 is TGCAGTGCTAGGGACGTTAATGAAAAACTGTTTTTT. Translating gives CSARDVNEKLFF.

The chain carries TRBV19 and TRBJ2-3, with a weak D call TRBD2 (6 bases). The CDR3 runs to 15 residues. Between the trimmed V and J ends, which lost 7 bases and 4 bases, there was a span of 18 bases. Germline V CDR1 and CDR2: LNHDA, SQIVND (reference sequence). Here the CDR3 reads CASNTLGGSADTQYF. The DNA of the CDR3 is TGTGCCAGTAACACACTGGGGGGTAGCGCAGATACGCAGTATTTT.

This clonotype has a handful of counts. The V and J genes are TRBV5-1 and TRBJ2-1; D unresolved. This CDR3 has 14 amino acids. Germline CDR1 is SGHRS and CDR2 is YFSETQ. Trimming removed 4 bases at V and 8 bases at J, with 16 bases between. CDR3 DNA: TGCGCCAGCAGCCCGGACCCTCCGGCGGATGAGCAGTTCTTC. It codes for CASSPDPPADEQFF.

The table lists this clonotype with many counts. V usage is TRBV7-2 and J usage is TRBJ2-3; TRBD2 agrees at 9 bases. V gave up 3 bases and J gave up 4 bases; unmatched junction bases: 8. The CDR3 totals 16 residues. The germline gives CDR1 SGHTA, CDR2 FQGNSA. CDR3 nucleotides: TGTGCCAGCAGCTTGGGTGGCGGGGGGGCTGCAGATACGCAGTATTTT. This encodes CASSLGGGGAADTQYF.

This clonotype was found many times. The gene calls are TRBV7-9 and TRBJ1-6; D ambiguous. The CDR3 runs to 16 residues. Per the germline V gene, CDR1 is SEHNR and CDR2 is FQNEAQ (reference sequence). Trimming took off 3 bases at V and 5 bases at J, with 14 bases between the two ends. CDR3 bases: TGTGCCAGCAGCTTCGGACTAGCAGGCAATAATTCACCCCTCCACTTT. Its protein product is CASSFGLAGNNSPLHF.

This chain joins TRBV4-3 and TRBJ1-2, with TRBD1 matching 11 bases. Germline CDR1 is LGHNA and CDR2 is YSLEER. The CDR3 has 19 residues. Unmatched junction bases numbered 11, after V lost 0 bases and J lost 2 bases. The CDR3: CASSQDMDRGPGENYGYTF. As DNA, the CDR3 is TGCGCCAGCAGCCAAGATATGGACAGGGGGCCAGGTGAAAACTATGGCTACACCTTC.